These 9 T cell receptor beta chains were sequenced from one sample in a study of blood T cell repertoires in COVID-19. Measured with immunoSEQ multiplex PCR; TCRdb has only the in-frame clones, and not every one. This table holds approximately 150,000 clones, approximately 81% found once. The sample was peripheral blood. The receptors here all came from a human donor with acute or convalescent COVID-19. The donor label of this sample is uncertain.

This chain links TRBV5-4 with TRBJ2-7; 9 positions agree with TRBD1. The CDR3 covers 15 residues. V shed 5 bases, J shed 8 bases, and the junction held 14 bases outside the gene matches. Germline CDR1 and CDR2: SGHNT and YYREEE (reference sequence). CDR3 protein: CASRPNSGQGIKQYF. The CDR3 DNA follows: TGTGCCAGCAGACCTAATTCGGGACAGGGTATCAAGCAGTACTTC.

The chain links TRBV11-2 to TRBJ2-3; possible D gene TRBD2, 5 bases. The CDR3 totals 15 residues. V was pared by 8 bases and J by 2 bases, with 17 bases between. Germline CDR1 is SGHAT and CDR2 is FQNNGV. The CDR3 region is CASRIAGLSTDTQYF. DNA of the CDR3: TGTGCCAGCCGTATAGCCGGACTTTCCACAGATACGCAGTATTTT.

V is TRBV28 and J is TRBJ1-5; 7 bases agree with TRBD1. The CDR3 has 14 residues. The V segment lost 5 bases and the J segment 5 bases; nucleotides outside the gene matches: 6. From germline, CDR1 is MDHEN and CDR2 SYDVKM. DNA of the CDR3: TGTGCCAGCAGTCCGGGACAGACGGATCAGCCCCAGCATTTT. It yields the protein CASSPGQTDQPQHF.

V and J are TRBV6-4 and TRBJ1-5; D is undetermined. Germline V CDR1 and CDR2: MRHNA, SNTAGT. This CDR3 is 13 amino acids long. The ends were cut back, 4 bases at V and 3 bases at J, with 7 bases in the middle. The CDR3 loop reads CASSVEVNQPQHF. The CDR3 DNA reads TGTGCCAGCAGTGTCGAGGTCAATCAGCCCCAGCATTTT.

The rearrangement uses TRBV7-2 and TRBJ2-7; TRBD2 aligns across 11 bases. The CDR3 loop spans 16 amino acids. V lost 2 bases, J lost 1 base, and 4 bases stayed unmatched. The germline V gene encodes CDR1 SGHTA and CDR2 FQGNSA. This CDR3 is CASSLKTSGISYEQYV. The CDR3 DNA follows: TGTGCCAGCAGCTTAAAGACTAGCGGGATATCCTACGAGCAGTACGTC.

This sequence joins TRBV14 and TRBJ2-3; D is unclear. Germline values: CDR1 SGHDN, CDR2 FVKESK. The V end was cut by 2 bases, the J end by 10 bases, with 10 bases between. This CDR3 has 12 amino acids. CDR3 region: CASSQFAYSQYF. As DNA, the CDR3 is TGTGCCAGCAGCCAATTCGCCTATTCGCAGTATTTT. The full variable domain, rest sourced from reference TRBV14 and TRBJ2-3, is EAGVTQFPSHSVIEKGQTVTLRCDPISGHDNLYWYRRVMGKEIKFLLHFVKESKQDESGMPNNRFLAERTGGTYSTLKVQPAELEDSGVYFCASSQFAYSQYFGPGTRLTVL.

This clone is a singleton in its sample. This chain uses TRBV7-9 with TRBJ1-4; 11 bases are shared with TRBD1. There are 17 residues in the CDR3. Germline V gene lookup returns CDR1 SEHNR and CDR2 FQNEAQ (reference sequence). The V gene end was trimmed by 5 bases and the J gene end by 8 bases; junction bases not matched to a gene: 13. CDR3 in amino acids: CASSPGQGAGAGEKLFF. Written as DNA, the CDR3 is TGTGCCAGCAGCCCCGGACAGGGGGCGGGCGCCGGGGAAAAACTGTTTTTT.

V gene TRBV20-1 combines with J gene TRBJ1-2; D uncertain. Per germline, CDR1 DFQATT and CDR2 SNEGSKA (reference sequence). This CDR3 has 11 amino acids. With 6 bases removed from V and 7 bases from J, the gap between germline ends came to 12 bases. The CDR3 loop reads CSARTVAGYTF. DNA for the CDR3: TGCAGTGCACGAACAGTGGCTGGCTACACCTTC.

The chain carries TRBV7-3 and TRBJ1-1; perhaps TRBD1 as D (6 bases). The CDR3 is 14 residues long. CDR1 is SGHTA and CDR2 is FQGTGA in the germline V gene. V was pared by 5 bases and J by 4 bases, with 14 bases between. The CDR3 region is CASSSSGGITEAFF. As DNA, the CDR3 is TGTGCCAGCAGCAGCTCGGGGGGCATCACTGAAGCTTTCTTT.